The next 17 T cell receptor beta chains were all read from a single sample in a study of neurological immune-mediated disorders. TCRdb called the 5' RACE reads again in MiXCR, with one record for every CDR3 protein. The sample holds around 79,000 distinct CDR3 sequences, 11% to 15% seen once. Material for sequencing was PBMCs. These receptors were collected from a woman in her fifties or sixties in good health.

Remarks on this clonotype: This sequence may be a read error, since a much larger clone differs from it by one base. V is TRBV3-1 and J is TRBJ2-7; D perhaps matches TRBD2 (5 bases). The CDR3 sequence is 11 residues long. The germline V gene has CDR1 LGHDT and CDR2 YNNKEL (reference sequence). Trimming pared 3 bases from V and 7 bases from J, leaving 7 bases between. The CDR3 nucleotides are TGTGCCAGCAGCCAGTCGGGGGAGCAGTACTTC. Its protein is CASSQSGEQYF.

In its sample, this clonotype was seen many times. V is TRBV15 and J is TRBJ1-1, with D possibly being TRBD1 (5 bases). CDR3 length: 17 residues. Per germline, CDR1 LNHNV and CDR2 YYDKDF (reference sequence). V lost 2 bases and J lost 4, with 20 bases in between. The CDR3 loop reads CATSRQRIQGLSTEAFF. In nucleotides, the CDR3 is TGTGCCACCAGCAGACAAAGGATTCAGGGTTTGAGCACTGAAGCTTTCTTT. The whole variable domain, remainder taken from reference TRBV15 and TRBJ1-1, is DAMVIQNPRYQVTQFGKPVTLSCSQTLNHNVMYWYQQKSSQAPKLLFHYYDKDFNNEADTPDNFQSRRPNTSFCFLDIRSPGLGDTAMYLCATSRQRIQGLSTEAFFGQGTRLTVV.

This clonotype was observed many times. The chain joins TRBV10-2 to TRBJ2-3; D may be TRBD2 (6 bases). The CDR3 loop spans 14 amino acids. Per the germline V gene, CDR1 is WSHSY and CDR2 is SAAADI. With 6 bases removed from V and 2 bases from J, the gap between germline ends came to 12 bases. CDR3 sequence reads: CASRAGSHTDTQYF. The CDR3 DNA reads TGCGCCAGCAGGGCGGGGAGCCACACAGATACGCAGTATTTT.

This clonotype was detected ten times or more. The CDR3 coding sequence is TGTGCCACAGGGACAGGGATTAATTCACCCCTCCACTTT. Translating gives CATGTGINSPLHF. The chain couples TRBV12-3 or TRBV12-4 to TRBJ1-6, with 9 nucleotides matching TRBD1. The CDR3 covers 13 residues. V lost 10 bases, J lost 6 bases, and 4 bases stayed unmatched.

In this sample, this clonotype turned up many times. The chain recombines TRBV2 with TRBJ2-3, with TRBD2 matching 8 bases. V was pared by 8 bases and J by 4 bases, with 8 bases of the junction left unmatched. Germline CDR1 and CDR2: SNHLY and FYNNEI. The CDR3 consists of 14 residues. The CDR3 DNA reads as TGTGCCAGCCGACGGGGGGGAAGAGCAGATACGCAGTATTTT. Amino acids: CASRRGGRADTQYF.

This clonotype was counted ten times or more. The V and J genes are TRBV5-1 and TRBJ2-1, with a tentative D call TRBD2 (6 bases). The CDR3 is 15 residues long. Germline V gene lookup returns CDR1 SGHRS and CDR2 YFSETQ. Trimming cost V 4 bases and J 9 bases, with 20 bases left between them. The CDR3 protein is CASSPLTVADGEQFF. Here the CDR3 DNA reads TGCGCCAGCAGCCCTCTAACCGTAGCGGACGGTGAGCAGTTCTTC.

The V gene is TRBV20-1, the J gene TRBJ1-4, with D tentatively TRBD1 (5 bases). The CDR3 sequence is 14 residues long. The germline V gene encodes CDR1 DFQATT and CDR2 SNEGSKA (reference sequence). Trimming shortened V by 5 bases and J by 8 bases, and 18 bases separated the two germline ends. The CDR3 loop is CSALTGTMSEKLFF. The DNA for the CDR3 is TGCAGTGCTCTGACCGGGACCATGAGCGAAAAACTGTTTTTT.

This clonotype has ten or more counts. The chain links TRBV15 to TRBJ2-1; D perhaps matches TRBD2 (6 bases). Germline lookup yields CDR1 LNHNV and CDR2 YYDKDF (reference sequence). V was cut by 2 bases and J by 6 bases, with 17 bases left in between. This CDR3 is 16 amino acids long. The CDR3 spells CATSRPGGGGRNEQFF. As DNA, the CDR3 is TGTGCCACCAGCAGACCCGGGGGAGGTGGTCGCAATGAGCAGTTCTTC. The full variable domain, completed using reference TRBV15 and TRBJ2-1, is DAMVIQNPRYQVTQFGKPVTLSCSQTLNHNVMYWYQQKSSQAPKLLFHYYDKDFNNEADTPDNFQSRRPNTSFCFLDIRSPGLGDTAMYLCATSRPGGGGRNEQFFGPGTRLTVL.

The rearrangement joins TRBV5-1 to TRBJ2-5; D could derive from TRBD1 or TRBD2 (5 bases each). Germline-derived CDR1 and CDR2 are SGHRS and YFSETQ. The CDR3 totals 14 residues. Trimming shortened V by 3 bases and J by 5 bases, and 14 bases separated the two germline ends. The DNA of the CDR3 is TGCGCCAGCAGCTCGAGCTGGGGGTGGGAGACCCAGTACTTC. It yields the protein CASSSSWGWETQYF.

This clonotype was observed at least ten times. CDR3 residues: CASSPTTGTGGEKLFF. In DNA form, the CDR3 reads TGTGCCAGCAGTCCGACTACCGGGACAGGCGGTGAAAAACTGTTTTTT. The rearrangement links TRBV27 to TRBJ1-4; 8 positions agree with TRBD1. This CDR3 contains 16 residues. V dropped 5 bases and J dropped 7; count of bases not matched to a gene: 12. The germline CDR1 and CDR2 sequences are MNHEY and SMNVEV (reference sequence).

This clonotype was seen many times. The genes are TRBV3-1 and TRBJ2-5; 10 bases agree with TRBD2. The germline V gene encodes CDR1 LGHDT and CDR2 YNNKEL (reference sequence). CDR3 length: 18 amino acids. With 7 bases clipped from V and 5 bases from J, the junction kept 19 bases outside the gene matches. CDR3: CASTRARAASGSGETQYF. The CDR3 DNA is TGTGCCAGCACCAGGGCCCGTGCGGCTAGCGGGAGTGGGGAGACCCAGTACTTC.

This clonotype has a count of ten or more. The V gene is TRBV11-2, the J gene TRBJ1-1, with D uncertain. The CDR3 consists of 14 residues. V was trimmed by 3 bases and J by 6 bases, leaving 14 bases between them. The V gene's germline CDR1 is SGHAT and CDR2 FQNNGV. The CDR3 nucleotides are TGTGCCAGCAGCTTCCTAACGGTGTTCTCTGAAGCTTTCTTT. Translation: CASSFLTVFSEAFF.

V and J are TRBV25-1 and TRBJ1-2; D is uncertain. Germline V gene lookup returns CDR1 MGHDK and CDR2 SYGVNS. The CDR3 covers 13 residues. Trimming shortened V by 8 bases and J by 6 bases, and 16 bases separated the two germline ends. CDR3: CASRQYPGNGYTF. The CDR3 DNA is TGTGCCAGCCGTCAATATCCAGGAAATGGCTACACCTTC.

About this clonotype itself: At one boundary the junction diverges from the germline segment, which might be a read error. The genes are TRBV28 and TRBJ2-6; TRBD1 agrees at 9 bases. The CDR3 is made up of 16 amino acids. Germline V gene lookup returns CDR1 MDHEN and CDR2 SYDVKM. This CDR3 is CASTGQGSSRADVLTF. The CDR3 DNA sequence: TGTGCCAGCACTGGACAGGGGAGCTCTCGGGCCGACGTCCTGACTTTC.

The CDR3, as DNA: TGCGCCAGCAGCTTGGGGTTGGCGTCAGGCAGCCGACAATCTGGAAACACCATATATTTT. Its translation: CASSLGLASGSRQSGNTIYF. The rearrangement joins TRBV5-1 to TRBJ1-3, with D hard to call. The germline V gene has CDR1 SGHRS and CDR2 YFSETQ. The CDR3 contains 20 residues. Trimming stripped 0 bases from V and 1 base from J, with 23 bases between.

This clonotype was observed at least ten times. The chain has TRBV5-1 and TRBJ2-5; D ambiguous. Germline V CDR1 and CDR2: SGHRS, YFSETQ. The CDR3 runs to 14 residues. Trimming left V 0 bases short and J 0 bases short, with 6 bases between. CDR3 sequence: CASSLVADQETQYF. Here the CDR3 DNA reads TGCGCCAGCAGCTTGGTAGCAGACCAAGAGACCCAGTACTTC.

This clonotype was recorded at least ten times. The chain employs TRBV10-3 and TRBJ2-5; TRBD2 might be the D (5 bases). The CDR3 runs to 12 residues. Germline-derived CDR1 and CDR2 are ENHRY and SYGVKD. Between the trimmed V and J ends, which lost 8 bases and 1 base, there was a span of 8 bases. CDR3 region: CAISGIQETQYF. CDR3 DNA: TGTGCCATCTCGGGGATCCAAGAGACCCAGTACTTC.